These T cell receptor beta chains were read from a single sample in a study of blood T cell repertoires in COVID-19. Only in-frame clones appear in the TCRdb table, and some are missing; sequencing was by immunoSEQ multiplex PCR. The sample records about 170,000 clones, around 81% being singletons. Sample: peripheral blood. The origin of the receptors is a woman aged 80 or over with COVID-19, enrolled during active disease. Both conserved end residues are part of each CDR3. The D gene is left open where the match is weak. The listing skips clone size in some rows; elsewhere it reads once, few, many or a size class.

J gene: TRBJ1-5
clone size: .
D gene: .
V gene: TRBV28
CDR3 protein: CASSPGGSNQPQHF
CDR3 DNA: TGTGCCAGCAGCCCCGGGGGTAGCAATCAGCCCCAGCATTTT

J gene: TRBJ2-7
clone size: .
D gene: .
V gene: TRBV7-2
CDR3 protein: CASSAWGGAYEQYF
CDR3 DNA: TGTGCCAGCAGCGCCTGGGGGGGCGCCTACGAGCAGTACTTC

J gene: TRBJ1-3
clone size: few
D gene: TRBD1
V gene: TRBV5-1
CDR3 protein: CASSLAASQGAGRLSGNTIYF
CDR3 DNA: TGCGCCAGCAGCTTGGCCGCTTCTCAGGGGGCCGGTCGGCTTTCTGGAAACACCATATATTTT

J gene: TRBJ2-5
clone size: .
D gene: TRBD2
V gene: TRBV7-9
CDR3 protein: CASSPRGGSETQYF
CDR3 DNA: TGTGCCAGCAGCCCCCGGGGGGGGTCAGAGACCCAGTACTTC

J gene: TRBJ1-3
clone size: .
D gene: .
V gene: TRBV2
CDR3 protein: CASSERSGNTIYF
CDR3 DNA: TGTGCCAGCAGTGAACGCTCTGGAAACACCATATATTTT

J gene: TRBJ2-7
clone size: once
D gene: TRBD1
V gene: TRBV7-8
CDR3 protein: CASSLTGGVYEQYF
CDR3 DNA: TGTGCCAGCAGCTTAACAGGGGGCGTCTACGAGCAGTACTTC

J gene: TRBJ1-2
clone size: .
D gene: .
V gene: TRBV7-3
CDR3 protein: CASSLTPPFGLDSSGYTF
CDR3 DNA: TGTGCCAGCAGCTTGACTCCCCCCTTCGGCCTTGATAGTTCGGGCTACACCTTC

J gene: TRBJ2-1
clone size: few
D gene: TRBD1
V gene: TRBV7-9
CDR3 protein: CASSLGQGFDEQFF
CDR3 DNA: TGTGCCAGCAGCTTAGGACAGGGGTTCGATGAGCAGTTCTTC

J gene: TRBJ1-1
clone size: .
D gene: TRBD1
V gene: TRBV6-1
CDR3 protein: CASSDRGPGNTEAFF
CDR3 DNA: TGTGCCAGCAGTGACAGGGGGCCCGGGAACACTGAAGCTTTCTTT

J gene: TRBJ1-2
clone size: once
D gene: TRBD1
V gene: TRBV27
CDR3 protein: CASSLWGDRDYGYTF
CDR3 DNA: TGTGCCAGCAGTTTATGGGGGGACAGGGACTATGGCTACACCTTC

J gene: TRBJ1-5
clone size: .
D gene: .
V gene: TRBV16
CDR3 protein: CASSQTRGNQPQHF
CDR3 DNA: TGTGCCAGCAGCCAAACTAGAGGCAATCAGCCCCAGCATTTT

J gene: TRBJ1-4
clone size: once
D gene: .
V gene: TRBV2
CDR3 protein: CASNGATGATNEKLFF
CDR3 DNA: TGTGCCAGCAACGGGGCGACAGGCGCAACTAATGAAAAACTGTTTTTT

J gene: TRBJ1-2
clone size: .
D gene: .
V gene: TRBV6-5
CDR3 protein: CASSPGQSGYTF
CDR3 DNA: TGTGCCAGCAGTCCCGGACAGTCTGGCTACACCTTC

J gene: TRBJ1-6
clone size: .
D gene: .
V gene: TRBV11-2
CDR3 protein: CASSLVPGMKSLHF
CDR3 DNA: TGTGCCAGCAGCTTAGTGCCAGGGATGAAGTCCCTCCACTTT

J gene: TRBJ2-2
clone size: .
D gene: .
V gene: TRBV12-3/TRBV12-4
CDR3 protein: CASTDISAGELFF
CDR3 DNA: TGTGCCAGCACTGACATCTCCGCCGGGGAGCTGTTTTTT

J gene: TRBJ2-7
clone size: .
D gene: TRBD2
V gene: TRBV4-2
CDR3 protein: CASSQDLRSGRTEQYF
CDR3 DNA: TGTGCCAGCAGCCAAGATCTAAGGAGCGGGAGAACCGAGCAGTACTTC

J gene: TRBJ1-3
clone size: .
D gene: TRBD1
V gene: TRBV19
CDR3 protein: CASSTDRGLGNTIYF
CDR3 DNA: TGTGCCAGTAGTACGGACAGGGGCCTTGGAAACACCATATATTTT

J gene: TRBJ1-5
clone size: .
D gene: .
V gene: TRBV19
CDR3 protein: CATSPGVRQPQHF
CDR3 DNA: TGTGCCACGTCCCCGGGGGTCCGTCAGCCCCAGCATTTT

J gene: TRBJ1-5
clone size: .
D gene: .
V gene: TRBV28
CDR3 protein: CASSSVIGVYTSNQPQHF
CDR3 DNA: TGTGCCAGCAGTTCCGTTATAGGGGTGTATACGAGCAATCAGCCCCAGCATTTT

J gene: TRBJ1-1
clone size: few
D gene: TRBD1
V gene: TRBV7-2
CDR3 protein: CASSMIFDFTGGTEAFF
CDR3 DNA: TGTGCCAGCAGCATGATTTTCGACTTTACAGGGGGCACTGAAGCTTTCTTT

J gene: TRBJ2-1
clone size: once
D gene: .
V gene: TRBV5-1
CDR3 protein: CASSLSEAYNEQFF
CDR3 DNA: TGCGCCAGCAGCTTGTCTGAGGCCTACAATGAGCAGTTCTTC

J gene: TRBJ2-1
clone size: .
D gene: .
V gene: TRBV21-1
CDR3 protein: CASTLQREVCNEQFF
CDR3 DNA: TGTGCCAGCACCCTACAGCGGGAAGTCTGCAATGAGCAGTTCTTC

J gene: TRBJ2-3
clone size: .
D gene: .
V gene: TRBV27
CDR3 protein: CASSLQGQDTQYF
CDR3 DNA: TGTGCCAGCAGTTTACAAGGACAGGATACGCAGTATTTT

J gene: TRBJ1-6
clone size: .
D gene: TRBD1
V gene: TRBV6-1
CDR3 protein: CASSEAGDRVTRPLHF
CDR3 DNA: TGTGCCAGCAGTGAAGCGGGGGACAGGGTCACGAGACCCCTCCACTTT

J gene: TRBJ2-3
clone size: .
D gene: .
V gene: TRBV7-2
CDR3 protein: CASSPGGTSTDTQYF
CDR3 DNA: TGTGCCAGCAGCCCCGGAGGGACTAGCACAGATACGCAGTATTTT

J gene: TRBJ2-1
clone size: .
D gene: .
V gene: TRBV28
CDR3 protein: CASSSLLQNSQVNEQFF
CDR3 DNA: TGTGCCAGCAGTTCCCTCCTTCAAAATTCTCAGGTCAATGAGCAGTTCTTC

J gene: TRBJ1-2
clone size: .
D gene: TRBD1
V gene: TRBV5-1
CDR3 protein: CASSLRGTGDGGYTF
CDR3 DNA: TGCGCCAGCAGCTTGAGGGGAACAGGGGATGGTGGCTACACCTTC

J gene: TRBJ2-5
clone size: .
D gene: .
V gene: TRBV20-1
CDR3 protein: CSAITGVSVHF
CDR3 DNA: TGCAGTGCTATAACCGGTGTTTCCGTGCACTTC

J gene: TRBJ2-1
clone size: few
D gene: .
V gene: TRBV10-3
CDR3 protein: CAIMGTQNNEQFF
CDR3 DNA: TGTGCCATCATGGGGACACAGAACAATGAGCAGTTCTTC

J gene: TRBJ2-7
clone size: .
D gene: .
V gene: TRBV19
CDR3 protein: CASRQGYEQYF
CDR3 DNA: TGTGCCAGTAGACAGGGTTACGAGCAGTACTTC

J gene: TRBJ1-4
clone size: once
D gene: .
V gene: TRBV9
CDR3 protein: CASSVTVNEKLFF
CDR3 DNA: TGTGCCAGCAGCGTGACAGTGAATGAAAAACTGTTTTTT

J gene: TRBJ2-5
clone size: .
D gene: .
V gene: TRBV3-1/TRBV3-2
CDR3 protein: CASSRGHRGTQYF
CDR3 DNA: TGTGCCAGCAGCCGGGGACACCGGGGGACCCAGTACTTC

J gene: TRBJ1-1
clone size: .
D gene: TRBD1
V gene: TRBV2
CDR3 protein: CASRGQSNTEAFF
CDR3 DNA: TGTGCCAGCAGGGGACAGTCGAACACTGAAGCTTTCTTT

J gene: TRBJ1-1
clone size: .
D gene: .
V gene: TRBV6-5
CDR3 protein: CASSRQMNTEAFF
CDR3 DNA: TGTGCCAGCAGTAGACAGATGAACACTGAAGCTTTCTTT

J gene: TRBJ1-1
clone size: .
D gene: TRBD1
V gene: TRBV5-1
CDR3 protein: CASSVQGASEAFF
CDR3 DNA: TGCGCCAGCAGCGTACAGGGGGCGAGTGAAGCTTTCTTT

J gene: TRBJ2-1
clone size: .
D gene: TRBD2
V gene: TRBV7-9
CDR3 protein: CASSLTSGRVFF
CDR3 DNA: TGTGCCAGCAGCTTGACTAGCGGGAGGGTGTTCTTC

J gene: TRBJ2-7
clone size: .
D gene: .
V gene: TRBV7-9
CDR3 protein: CASSPPGLAAAYEQYF
CDR3 DNA: TGTGCCAGCAGCCCCCCGGGGTTAGCGGCCGCCTACGAGCAGTACTTC

J gene: TRBJ2-3
clone size: few
D gene: TRBD2
V gene: TRBV5-1
CDR3 protein: CASSTAGGPSTDTQYF
CDR3 DNA: TGCGCCAGCAGCACCGCGGGGGGCCCTAGCACAGATACGCAGTATTTT

J gene: TRBJ1-5
clone size: .
D gene: .
V gene: TRBV19
CDR3 protein: CASRVDRLSNQPQHF
CDR3 DNA: TGTGCCAGTAGAGTGGACAGACTTAGCAATCAGCCCCAGCATTTT

J gene: TRBJ2-1
clone size: .
D gene: .
V gene: TRBV5-1
CDR3 protein: CASSIAVEQFF
CDR3 DNA: TGCGCCAGCAGTATAGCGGTTGAGCAGTTCTTC

J gene: TRBJ1-2
clone size: .
D gene: TRBD1
V gene: TRBV12-3/TRBV12-4
CDR3 protein: CASSSDRSLGYTF
CDR3 DNA: TGTGCCAGCAGTTCGGACAGGAGCCTAGGCTACACCTTC

J gene: TRBJ1-1
clone size: .
D gene: .
V gene: TRBV28
CDR3 protein: CASSLGHLNTEAFF
CDR3 DNA: TGTGCCAGCAGTTTGGGGCACCTGAACACTGAAGCTTTCTTT

J gene: TRBJ2-7
clone size: .
D gene: TRBD2
V gene: TRBV6-5
CDR3 protein: CASSYGWREIYEQYF
CDR3 DNA: TGTGCCAGCAGTTATGGGTGGCGGGAGATCTACGAGCAGTACTTC

J gene: TRBJ2-7
clone size: .
D gene: TRBD2
V gene: TRBV18
CDR3 protein: CASSGGLAGLSYEQYF
CDR3 DNA: TGTGCCAGCTCAGGGGGACTAGCGGGACTATCCTACGAGCAGTACTTC

J gene: TRBJ2-1
clone size: .
D gene: TRBD2
V gene: TRBV5-1
CDR3 protein: CASSPAAGGVYNEQFF
CDR3 DNA: TGCGCCAGCAGCCCGGCGGCGGGGGGTGTCTACAATGAGCAGTTCTTC

J gene: TRBJ1-1
clone size: .
D gene: .
V gene: TRBV15
CDR3 protein: CATSRDLGGNTEAFF
CDR3 DNA: TGTGCCACCAGCAGAGATTTGGGGGGGAACACTGAAGCTTTCTTT